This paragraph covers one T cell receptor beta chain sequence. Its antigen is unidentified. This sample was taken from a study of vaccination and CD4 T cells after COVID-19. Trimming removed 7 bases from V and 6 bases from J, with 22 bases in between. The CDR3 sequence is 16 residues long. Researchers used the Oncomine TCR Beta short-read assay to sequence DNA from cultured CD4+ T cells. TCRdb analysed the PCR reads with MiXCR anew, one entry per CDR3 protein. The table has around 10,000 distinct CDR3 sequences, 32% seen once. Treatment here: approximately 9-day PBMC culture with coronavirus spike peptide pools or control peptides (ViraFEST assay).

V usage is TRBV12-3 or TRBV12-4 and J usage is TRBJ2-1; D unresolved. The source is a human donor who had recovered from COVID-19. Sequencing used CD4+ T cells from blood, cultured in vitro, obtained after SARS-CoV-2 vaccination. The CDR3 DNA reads TGTGCCAGCACCACAAACCTCCTGCCTTATGGCAATGAGCAGTTCTTC. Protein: CASTTNLLPYGNEQFF.